The sequence of this T cell receptor (beta chain) was determined in a study of control samples from healthy donors and cancer patients. Assay used: immunoSEQ multiplex PCR; TCRdb lists only in-frame clones, some missing. The data show more than 100,000 clones, with less than 95% seen just once and approximately 8.6% held by the top ten. Deletions cut 4 bases from V and 4 bases from J, with 16 bases between. The CDR3 runs 15 residues. Germline values: CDR1 SEHNR, CDR2 FQNEAQ (reference sequence). This receptor was obtained from a man aged 18 to 30 in good health. Sequencing was carried out using blood. V and J are TRBV7-9 and TRBJ1-1; D call uncertain. As DNA, the CDR3 is TGTGCCAGCAGCTACGAATGGGTTGAGGGCACTGAAGCTTTCTTT. It specifies CASSYEWVEGTEAFF.